This T cell receptor beta chain was obtained from a study of Graves' ophthalmopathy and Graves' hyperthyroidism (dated by TCRdb to the late 2010s). At the level of the whole study: Peripheral blood samples were taken at the time of initial diagnosis, before any treatment was given. After sampling, hyperthyroidism patients received methimazole starting at 30 mg daily, and ophthalmopathy patients received high-dose intravenous methylprednisolone. In total, approximately 140 blood samples were TCR-sequenced: approximately 40 ophthalmopathy, 80 or so hyperthyroidism and about 17 hyperthyroidism-to-ophthalmopathy patients. In several hyperthyroidism patients, the T-cell repertoires found in thyroid tissue were compared with those found in blood. An independent validation cohort was composed of around 19 hyperthyroidism patients and around 16 patients who later progressed from hyperthyroidism to ophthalmopathy. The study used TCR beta repertoire signatures to distinguish Graves' ophthalmopathy from Graves' hyperthyroidism and to predict progression to ophthalmopathy. To explore V-J signatures that distinguish ophthalmopathy from hyperthyroidism, a discovery set of 100 patients was enrolled, made up of around 40 with ophthalmopathy and some 58 with stable hyperthyroidism. For training and testing, the 80 to 100 patients in the discovery cohort were randomly divided in a 7:3 ratio.

Patients with ophthalmopathy had moderately to severely active disease, with a Clinical Activity Score of 3 or more, a NOSPECS grade of 4 or more, and a disease duration of less than 3 months. Anyone with other autoimmune diseases, uncontrolled infections, pregnancy or lactation was excluded from the study. Clinical symptoms, serum thyroxine, TRAb, thyroid ultrasound and orbital computed tomography formed the basis of the diagnosis. PBMCs were isolated from more than 8 ml of fresh peripheral blood by Ficoll-Paque density gradient centrifugation. Total RNA was extracted with Trizol reagent and quality-checked on an Agilent 2100 Bioanalyzer. TCR beta CDR3 regions were amplified from RNA transcripts for repertoire sequencing. A first-round RT-PCR used HTBI primers with the Qiagen OneStep RT-PCR kit, followed by a second-round multiplex PCR, size selection and purification. Libraries were sequenced on an Illumina HiSeq2000 using paired-end 100 bp reads. Per the authors' processing: SOAPnuke was used to process the reads, throwing out any read that had adapters, had uncalled bases, had a mean Phred below 15, or lacked an exact constant-primer or identifier match. COPE v1.2.5 was used to merge the high-quality paired reads. Unique nucleotide sequences were defined as clonotypes and aligned to IMGT TRB V, D and J references using MiTCR v1.1. The analysis was limited to V-J combinations with a frequency above 0.0001, which together covered 99.2% of the repertoires. For each V-J combination, a TCR clonal expansion and chaos score was defined as the ratio of F50 clonal expansion to chaos observed in the TCRdist matrix. Welch's t-statistics and random forest were used to reduce features to about a dozen V-J combinations, which were fed into a naive Bayes classifier. The similarity between thyroid and blood repertoires was quantified using the Morisita-Horn index. Clones were called with MiXCR by TCRdb after fastp trimmed the public reads at Q25, and only in-frame beta chains were retained. CDR3 protein duplicates are merged, each entry listing the most common genes and DNA. The V and J calls were determined by TCRdb, not by the authors. The sample table contains about 400,000 distinct CDR3 sequences; only one count was recorded for around 20% of them. The top ten clonotypes cover around 1.4% of the sample.

The table lists this clonotype with a few counts. Its antigen is still unknown. Per-nucleotide qualities are absent, and no much larger clonotype sits a single base away. The CDR3 goes from the cysteine to the phenylalanine over 14 residues. Just CDR3 DNA is preserved here, 42 bases in frame from base 1. As encoded in the germline V gene, CDR1 is SGHAT while CDR2 is FQNNGV. V drops 3 bases and J drops 1 base, leaving 10 bases in between. What the work shows at the level of the full study, not this receptor alone: In validation, the model predicted ophthalmopathy progression with about 70% sensitivity and about 77% specificity; some 13 predicted patients were CT-confirmed with GO in a median of approximately 6.5 months. Sample size was not statistically predetermined, and group allocation was not concealed from the investigators. The 13-signature model separated ophthalmopathy from stable hyperthyroidism with approximately 85% sensitivity and around 84% specificity in cross-validation, and 80%/75% in the test set. Among expanded thyroid clonotypes with frequency above 0.001, most also showed up in blood, which suggests that blood repertoires may reflect the thyroid immune response.

Sample: peripheral blood. The sequence was obtained from a woman aged 18-29 years with Graves' ophthalmopathy. Donor details come from another sample of the same person, matched by shared clones. In this chain, TRBV11-2 is recombined with TRBJ2-7; matching of 5 bases hints at TRBD2 as the D gene. The CDR3: CASSFGRGSYEQYF. The sequenced DNA is TGTGCCAGCAGCTTTGGACGGGGATCCTACGAGCAGTACTTC.